These T cell receptor beta chains were read from a single sample in a study of CD8+ T cells in alopecia areata. Assay: immunoSEQ multiplex PCR; the TCRdb copy retains only in-frame clones and omits some. The table includes about 3,600 clones, 70% detected once. The sample was skin, taken at week 24, from a patient treated with tofacitinib. Receptors were obtained from a human donor with alopecia areata. CDR3s include the opening cysteine and the closing phenylalanine or tryptophan. Fields, in order: clone size, V gene, D gene, J gene, CDR3 protein, CDR3 DNA. A D gene is named only where the DNA matches it firmly. The size of a clone is reported for some rows only, either as once, few or many, or as a class for expanded clones.

abundance: NA
v_gene: TRBV29-1
d_gene: TRBD1
j_gene: TRBJ1-1
CDR3aa: CSETPMDREGTEAFF
CDR3nt: TGCAGCGAGACACCTATGGACAGGGAGGGAACTGAAGCTTTCTTT

abundance: NA
v_gene: TRBV15
d_gene: NA
j_gene: TRBJ2-1
CDR3aa: CATSRDGLGQFF
CDR3nt: TGTGCCACCAGCAGAGATGGATTAGGGCAGTTCTTC

abundance: NA
v_gene: TRBV5-1
d_gene: NA
j_gene: TRBJ2-5
CDR3aa: CASSLGYGAGTAETQYF
CDR3nt: TGCGCCAGCAGCTTGGGATATGGAGCGGGGACAGCAGAGACCCAGTACTTC

abundance: once
v_gene: TRBV5-7
d_gene: NA
j_gene: TRBJ1-4
CDR3aa: CASSLRDLGNEKLFF
CDR3nt: TGTGCCAGCAGCTTACGAGACCTGGGAAATGAAAAACTGTTTTTT

abundance: few
v_gene: TRBV5-1
d_gene: NA
j_gene: TRBJ2-5
CDR3aa: CASSLDPGLFEETQYF
CDR3nt: TGCGCCAGCAGCTTGGACCCAGGGTTATTCGAGGAGACCCAGTACTTC

abundance: NA
v_gene: TRBV30
d_gene: TRBD1
j_gene: TRBJ2-1
CDR3aa: CAWSGTGGHTYNEQFF
CDR3nt: TGTGCCTGGAGTGGTACAGGGGGCCACACCTACAATGAGCAGTTCTTC

abundance: NA
v_gene: TRBV8-2
d_gene: NA
j_gene: TRBJ2-6
CDR3aa: CGTSNKITQSRANVLTF
CDR3nt: TGTGGCACGTCAAATAAGATAACACAAAGTCGGGCCAACGTCCTGACTTTC

abundance: few
v_gene: TRBV7-3
d_gene: NA
j_gene: TRBJ1-1
CDR3aa: CASSLVGGNTEAFF
CDR3nt: TGTGCCAGCAGCTTGGTAGGTGGGAACACTGAAGCTTTCTTT

abundance: NA
v_gene: TRBV7-8
d_gene: NA
j_gene: TRBJ2-7
CDR3aa: CASSLGRVSYEQYF
CDR3nt: TGTGCCAGCAGCCTAGGACGGGTCTCCTACGAGCAGTACTTC

abundance: NA
v_gene: TRBV11-2
d_gene: TRBD1
j_gene: TRBJ2-6
CDR3aa: CASSWTGYSGANVLTF
CDR3nt: TGTGCCAGCAGCTGGACAGGGTACTCTGGGGCCAACGTCCTGACTTTC

abundance: NA
v_gene: TRBV27
d_gene: NA
j_gene: TRBJ2-4
CDR3aa: CASSRSDKNIQYF
CDR3nt: TGTGCCAGCAGCCGTTCAGACAAAAACATTCAGTACTTC

abundance: NA
v_gene: TRBV13
d_gene: NA
j_gene: TRBJ2-2
CDR3aa: CASSRQNTGELFF
CDR3nt: TGTGCCAGCAGCCGACAGAACACCGGGGAGCTGTTTTTT

abundance: NA
v_gene: TRBV5-1
d_gene: NA
j_gene: TRBJ2-5
CDR3aa: CASSLDSSRAQYF
CDR3nt: TGCGCCAGCAGCTTGGACTCATCTAGGGCCCAGTACTTC

abundance: few
v_gene: TRBV7-9
d_gene: NA
j_gene: TRBJ2-3
CDR3aa: CASSPTINADTQYF
CDR3nt: TGTGCCAGCAGCCCTACAATTAATGCGGATACGCAGTATTTT

abundance: few
v_gene: TRBV30
d_gene: NA
j_gene: TRBJ1-5
CDR3aa: CAWSAVSGQNQPQHF
CDR3nt: TGTGCCTGGAGTGCGGTGTCAGGGCAAAATCAGCCCCAGCATTTT

abundance: once
v_gene: TRBV9
d_gene: NA
j_gene: TRBJ1-6
CDR3aa: CASSVLSKLGNSPLHF
CDR3nt: TGTGCCAGCAGCGTCCTTTCCAAACTCGGTAATTCACCCCTCCACTTT

abundance: NA
v_gene: TRBV5-1
d_gene: NA
j_gene: TRBJ2-3
CDR3aa: CASSFMRGSTDTQYF
CDR3nt: TGCGCCAGCAGCTTTATGCGCGGTAGCACAGATACGCAGTATTTT

abundance: NA
v_gene: TRBV7-9
d_gene: NA
j_gene: TRBJ2-1
CDR3aa: CASSRTVGDTYNEQFF
CDR3nt: TGTGCCAGCAGCCGCACTGTGGGGGATACATACAATGAGCAGTTCTTC

abundance: NA
v_gene: TRBV30
d_gene: NA
j_gene: TRBJ1-2
CDR3aa: CAWSEWMYVYTF
CDR3nt: TGTGCCTGGAGTGAATGGATGTATGTCTACACCTTC

abundance: NA
v_gene: TRBV7-6
d_gene: TRBD1
j_gene: TRBJ2-5
CDR3aa: CASSLGSGQGQETQYF
CDR3nt: TGTGCCAGCAGCTTAGGGTCCGGACAGGGTCAAGAGACCCAGTACTTC

abundance: NA
v_gene: TRBV7-8
d_gene: TRBD1
j_gene: TRBJ1-1
CDR3aa: CASSLGQGNTEAFF
CDR3nt: TGTGCCAGCAGCTTAGGACAGGGGAATACTGAAGCTTTCTTT

abundance: NA
v_gene: TRBV11-2
d_gene: NA
j_gene: TRBJ2-2
CDR3aa: CASSPGPRATGELFF
CDR3nt: TGTGCCAGCAGCCCCGGGCCCCGAGCCACCGGGGAGCTGTTTTTT

abundance: NA
v_gene: TRBV11-2
d_gene: NA
j_gene: TRBJ1-5
CDR3aa: CASSLDRGWGQPQHF
CDR3nt: TGTGCCAGCAGCTTAGATAGGGGGTGGGGACAGCCCCAGCATTTT

abundance: NA
v_gene: TRBV28
d_gene: NA
j_gene: TRBJ2-5
CDR3aa: CASSFGGQGRKTQYF
CDR3nt: TGTGCCAGCAGTTTCGGGGGGCAGGGGCGCAAGACCCAGTACTTC

abundance: NA
v_gene: TRBV2
d_gene: NA
j_gene: TRBJ1-1
CDR3aa: CASQSTGNTEAFF
CDR3nt: TGTGCCAGCCAATCCACAGGGAACACTGAAGCTTTCTTT

abundance: NA
v_gene: TRBV6-5
d_gene: NA
j_gene: TRBJ1-1
CDR3aa: CASSYLAGAYTEAFF
CDR3nt: TGTGCCAGCAGTTACCTGGCGGGAGCCTACACTGAAGCTTTCTTT

abundance: NA
v_gene: TRBV4-2
d_gene: NA
j_gene: TRBJ2-5
CDR3aa: CASSQDLPTFQETQYF
CDR3nt: TGTGCCAGCAGCCAAGATTTACCGACATTTCAAGAGACCCAGTACTTC

abundance: NA
v_gene: TRBV6-5
d_gene: NA
j_gene: TRBJ1-4
CDR3aa: CASSPSRGNEKLFF
CDR3nt: TGTGCCAGCAGCCCCTCGAGGGGTAATGAAAAACTGTTTTTT

abundance: NA
v_gene: TRBV14
d_gene: NA
j_gene: TRBJ1-2
CDR3aa: CASSQGTGPYGYTF
CDR3nt: TGTGCCAGCAGCCAAGGTACAGGGCCCTATGGCTACACCTTC

abundance: NA
v_gene: TRBV2
d_gene: NA
j_gene: TRBJ2-7
CDR3aa: CASSETQRTEQYF
CDR3nt: TGTGCCAGCAGTGAGACCCAGAGGACCGAGCAGTACTTC

abundance: NA
v_gene: TRBV6-5
d_gene: NA
j_gene: TRBJ1-6
CDR3aa: CASSYMSGDARSPLHF
CDR3nt: TGTGCCAGCAGTTACATGTCGGGGGACGCAAGATCACCCCTCCACTTT

abundance: once
v_gene: TRBV12-5
d_gene: NA
j_gene: TRBJ2-3
CDR3aa: CASGLGSDTDTQYF
CDR3nt: TGTGCTAGTGGTTTGGGGTCGGACACAGATACGCAGTATTTT

abundance: few
v_gene: TRBV7-9
d_gene: TRBD1
j_gene: TRBJ1-4
CDR3aa: CASSFTGGPNEKLFF
CDR3nt: TGTGCCAGCAGCTTTACAGGGGGACCCAATGAAAAACTGTTTTTT

abundance: NA
v_gene: TRBV6-1
d_gene: NA
j_gene: TRBJ1-6
CDR3aa: CASSNLLSPLHF
CDR3nt: TGTGCCAGCTCGAATCTCTTATCACCCCTCCACTTT

abundance: NA
v_gene: TRBV4-2
d_gene: TRBD2
j_gene: TRBJ2-1
CDR3aa: CASSRTTSGGRSYNEQFF
CDR3nt: TGTGCCAGCAGCCGGACTACTAGCGGGGGACGCTCCTACAATGAGCAGTTCTTC

abundance: NA
v_gene: TRBV4-2
d_gene: NA
j_gene: TRBJ2-7
CDR3aa: CATRPDREGEQYF
CDR3nt: TGTGCCACCCGACCCGACAGGGAGGGCGAGCAGTACTTC

abundance: NA
v_gene: TRBV28
d_gene: TRBD2
j_gene: TRBJ2-1
CDR3aa: CASSFGGRGGEQFF
CDR3nt: TGTGCCAGCAGTTTTGGAGGGCGGGGGGGCGAGCAGTTCTTC

abundance: few
v_gene: TRBV10-3
d_gene: NA
j_gene: TRBJ2-2
CDR3aa: CAISDDTGELFF
CDR3nt: TGTGCCATCAGTGATGACACCGGGGAGCTGTTTTTT

abundance: NA
v_gene: TRBV19
d_gene: NA
j_gene: TRBJ1-1
CDR3aa: CASPCQAGLHTEAFF
CDR3nt: TGTGCCAGTCCCTGCCAGGCGGGACTGCACACTGAAGCTTTCTTT

abundance: NA
v_gene: TRBV10-3
d_gene: NA
j_gene: TRBJ1-2
CDR3aa: CAILSGDRYAGYTF
CDR3nt: TGTGCCATCCTCTCAGGCGACCGGTACGCTGGCTACACCTTC

abundance: NA
v_gene: TRBV7-9
d_gene: NA
j_gene: TRBJ1-1
CDR3aa: CASSMDHQIKAFF
CDR3nt: TGTGCCAGCAGCATGGACCACCAGATAAAAGCTTTCTTT

abundance: few
v_gene: TRBV6-5
d_gene: NA
j_gene: TRBJ1-1
CDR3aa: CASTRRREGSTEAFF
CDR3nt: TGTGCCAGCACCAGACGGAGGGAAGGGAGCACTGAAGCTTTCTTT

abundance: few
v_gene: TRBV10-3
d_gene: TRBD1
j_gene: TRBJ1-1
CDR3aa: CAIKRGTGTGEAFF
CDR3nt: TGTGCCATCAAGAGAGGGACAGGGACTGGTGAAGCTTTCTTT

abundance: NA
v_gene: TRBV4-3
d_gene: TRBD1
j_gene: TRBJ1-2
CDR3aa: CASSQQADRGKYYTF
CDR3nt: TGCGCCAGCAGCCAACAAGCTGACAGGGGAAAGTACTACACCTTC

abundance: few
v_gene: TRBV29-1
d_gene: NA
j_gene: TRBJ2-7
CDR3aa: CSVVRQVSYEQYF
CDR3nt: TGCAGCGTTGTAAGACAGGTCTCCTACGAGCAGTACTTC

abundance: NA
v_gene: TRBV6-5
d_gene: NA
j_gene: TRBJ2-1
CDR3aa: CASQAENNEQFF
CDR3nt: TGTGCCAGCCAGGCGGAGAACAATGAGCAGTTCTTC

abundance: NA
v_gene: TRBV9
d_gene: TRBD2
j_gene: TRBJ2-3
CDR3aa: CASSGLAGGRSDTQYF
CDR3nt: TGTGCCAGCAGCGGATTAGCGGGGGGAAGATCAGATACGCAGTATTTT

abundance: NA
v_gene: TRBV5-6
d_gene: TRBD1
j_gene: TRBJ1-2
CDR3aa: CASSLVQGAEGYTF
CDR3nt: TGTGCCAGCAGCTTGGTCCAGGGGGCGGAGGGCTACACCTTC

abundance: NA
v_gene: TRBV14
d_gene: NA
j_gene: TRBJ1-6
CDR3aa: CASSQRLVLGDSPLHF
CDR3nt: TGTGCCAGCAGCCAACGCCTGGTACTGGGAGATTCACCCCTCCACTTT

abundance: NA
v_gene: TRBV5-1
d_gene: NA
j_gene: TRBJ1-2
CDR3aa: CASSLDPGRDLRGYTF
CDR3nt: TGCGCCAGCAGCTTGGATCCAGGGAGGGACCTCCGGGGCTACACCTTC

abundance: NA
v_gene: TRBV29-1
d_gene: TRBD2
j_gene: TRBJ2-5
CDR3aa: CSVRGGPTSQETQYF
CDR3nt: TGCAGCGTCCGCGGGGGGCCAACCTCGCAAGAGACCCAGTACTTC

abundance: once
v_gene: TRBV5-1
d_gene: TRBD1
j_gene: TRBJ2-1
CDR3aa: CASSLAGTGPYNEQFF
CDR3nt: TGCGCCAGCAGCTTGGCCGGGACAGGGCCCTACAATGAGCAGTTCTTC